This T cell receptor (beta chain) was sequenced for a study of T cell responses to AZD1222 COVID-19 vaccine. Repertoires were generated with immunoSEQ multiplex PCR, while TCRdb's copy carries only in-frame clones and drops some. The sample lists 150,000 or so clones, approximately 88% seen once, with around 1.6% in the top ten. V lost 3 bases and J lost 3; bases outside the gene matches: 8. The germline gives CDR1 SGDLS, CDR2 YYNGEE. The CDR3 extends over 16 amino acids. This specimen consisted of peripheral blood, obtained on day 0 of AZD1222 vaccination. This TCR derives from an adult in good health. The V and J genes are TRBV9 and TRBJ2-3, with 9 bases identical to TRBD2. The CDR3 sequence is CASSGIGLAFTDTQYF. The CDR3 bases are TGTGCCAGCAGCGGTATCGGACTAGCGTTTACAGATACGCAGTATTTT.